This is a list of T cell receptor beta chains from one sample in a study of blood T cell repertoires in COVID-19. Produced via immunoSEQ multiplex PCR; TCRdb's table is partial and in-frame only. This table has roughly 86,000 clones, roughly 91% appearing once. Sequencing used peripheral blood. These receptors all stem from a woman aged 45-59 years in a cohort sampled during active COVID-19. Each CDR3 is given with its conserved first and last residue. Fields, in order: D gene, clone size, J gene, V gene, CDR3 protein, CDR3 DNA. A D gene is named only where the DNA matches it firmly. Not all rows give a size; the values are once, few, many and, for expanded clones, a class.

. | . | TRBJ2-1 | TRBV9 | CASSADGSFYNEQFF | TGTGCCAGCAGCGCGGACGGGAGCTTCTACAATGAGCAGTTCTTC
. | . | TRBJ1-5 | TRBV18 | CASSPRGDSNQPQHF | TGTGCCAGCTCACCACGCGGGGATAGCAATCAGCCCCAGCATTTT
. | few | TRBJ2-5 | TRBV6-5 | CASRRAGEETQYF | TGTGCCAGCAGGCGGGCCGGGGAGGAGACCCAGTACTTC
. | . | TRBJ1-1 | TRBV3-1/TRBV3-2 | CASSQGRAFKAFF | TGTGCCAGCAGCCAAGGCAGGGCGTTTAAAGCTTTCTTT
. | . | TRBJ2-1 | TRBV7-9 | CASSLETAGNEQFF | TGTGCCAGCAGCTTAGAAACAGCGGGCAATGAGCAGTTCTTC
. | . | TRBJ2-3 | TRBV3-1/TRBV3-2 | CASSFLSSDTQYF | TGTGCCAGCAGCTTTCTGTCTTCGGATACGCAGTATTTT
. | . | TRBJ1-1 | TRBV30 | CAYLPRRWNTEAFF | TGTGCCTACCTCCCTCGCCGGTGGAACACTGAAGCTTTCTTT
. | . | TRBJ1-2 | TRBV7-9 | CASSYTGTPNYGYTF | TGTGCCAGCAGCTATACTGGGACACCTAACTATGGCTACACCTTC
TRBD1 | once | TRBJ1-1 | TRBV18 | CASSPLAGAGQGQTGAFF | TGTGCCAGCTCACCATTGGCCGGTGCTGGACAGGGTCAAACAGGGGCTTTCTTT
TRBD2 | . | TRBJ2-1 | TRBV6-5 | CASSYQTSGRDEQFF | TGTGCCAGCAGTTACCAGACTAGCGGGAGGGATGAGCAGTTCTTC
. | . | TRBJ2-3 | TRBV5-4 | CASSPDRSTDTQYF | TGTGCCAGCAGCCCTGACAGAAGCACAGATACGCAGTATTTT
. | . | TRBJ2-2 | TRBV7-3 | CASSYSRGGTGELFF | TGTGCCAGCAGCTACTCTAGAGGTGGCACCGGGGAGCTGTTTTTT
TRBD2 | . | TRBJ2-7 | TRBV10-3 | CAIHRTSGGTYEQYF | TGTGCCATCCATCGGACTAGCGGGGGAACATACGAGCAGTACTTC
. | . | TRBJ2-1 | TRBV15 | CATSIPGVVGEQFF | TGTGCCACCAGCATCCCCGGCGTGGTGGGCGAGCAGTTCTTC
. | . | TRBJ2-3 | TRBV7-6 | CASSLAGVATDTQYF | TGTGCCAGCAGCTTAGCGGGAGTGGCAACAGATACGCAGTATTTT
TRBD1 | . | TRBJ1-5 | TRBV10-3 | CAISETATGGLGNQPQHF | TGTGCCATCAGTGAGACTGCGACAGGGGGCTTAGGCAATCAGCCCCAGCATTTT
TRBD1 | . | TRBJ1-5 | TRBV7-8 | CASSLPGTGAQPQHF | TGTGCCAGCAGCCTCCCCGGGACAGGGGCTCAGCCCCAGCATTTT
TRBD1 | . | TRBJ1-1 | TRBV7-8 | CASSYRGQGGTEAFF | TGTGCCAGCAGCTACAGGGGGCAGGGGGGCACTGAAGCTTTCTTT
. | . | TRBJ2-2 | TRBV19 | CASRGAPVSGELFF | TGTGCCAGTAGGGGGGCCCCCGTCTCCGGGGAGCTGTTTTTT
. | . | TRBJ1-2 | TRBV3-1/TRBV3-2 | CASSQGQGSGYTF | TGTGCCAGCAGCCAAGGTCAGGGCTCTGGCTACACCTTC
TRBD1 | . | TRBJ1-5 | TRBV7-3 | CASGGTGGQPQHF | TGTGCCAGCGGTGGGACAGGGGGTCAGCCCCAGCATTTT
. | . | TRBJ2-7 | TRBV6-6 | CASSYSRDVSYKQYF | TGTGCCAGCAGTTACTCGCGGGATGTCTCCTACAAGCAGTACTTC
TRBD2 | . | TRBJ2-7 | TRBV18 | CASSPGAGNSYEQYF | TGTGCCAGCTCACCCGGAGCGGGAAACTCCTACGAGCAGTACTTC
TRBD2 | . | TRBJ2-5 | TRBV5-1 | CASSLWTSGRNQETQYF | TGCGCCAGCAGCCTGTGGACTAGCGGGAGGAACCAAGAGACCCAGTACTTC
. | once | TRBJ2-1 | TRBV2 | CASLDNEQFF | TGTGCCAGCTTAGACAATGAGCAGTTCTTC
. | few | TRBJ1-2 | TRBV28 | CASRPGGQGYTF | TGTGCCAGCAGACCCGGGGGGCAAGGCTACACCTTC
. | . | TRBJ2-1 | TRBV3-1/TRBV3-2 | CASSPGGSGPYNEQFF | TGTGCCAGCAGCCCCGGGGGTAGCGGACCCTACAATGAGCAGTTCTTC
. | . | TRBJ2-5 | TRBV29-1 | CSVELGGAETQYF | TGCAGCGTTGAACTAGGGGGAGCAGAGACCCAGTACTTC
. | . | TRBJ2-7 | TRBV28 | CASRTGSRSYEQYF | TGTGCCAGCAGAACGGGGAGTAGGTCCTACGAGCAGTACTTC
TRBD1 | . | TRBJ1-5 | TRBV2 | CASSEGTGNQPQHF | TGTGCCAGCAGTGAGGGGACAGGGAATCAGCCCCAGCATTTT